This entry features one TCR beta chain sequence. Its antigen is not identified. The primer mix had 60 Vbeta and 13 Jbeta primers. The method was immunoSEQ multiplex PCR; TCRdb's version includes in-frame clones alone and lacks a portion of them. The table lists approximately 150,000 clones. Trimming left V 3 bases short and J 0 bases short, with 9 bases between. The CDR3 is 13 residues long. Germline CDR1 and CDR2: SQVTM and ANQGSEA. The data stem from a study of cytomegalovirus exposure and HLA in healthy donors. About the research overall: HLA-typed donors were the source of about 85 million unique TCRs, which an early data release held.

Study outcomes and limitations: Productive rates of about 90% or about 30% were seen for most TCR beta V segments in an earlier analysis. Cytomegalovirus association was listed for approximately 150 TCR beta chains. In a later analysis, the majority of CMV-associated beta chains seemingly showed HLA restriction.

This chain uses TRBV29-1 with TRBJ2-7; D is uncertain. The sequence was collected from a woman aged 18-35 years in good health and CMV-seronegative. Sequencing input: PBMCs. The CDR3 DNA follows: TGCAGCGTTGAGGGCTTTACCTCCTACGAGCAGTACTTC. Protein: CSVEGFTSYEQYF.